The clone carrying this T cell receptor beta chain was recorded a few times. The CDR3 is made up of 14 amino acids. The V segment lost 5 bases and the J segment 7 bases; nucleotides outside the gene matches: 8. Germline CDR1 reads SGHTA; CDR2 reads FQGTGA. The record originates from a study of response to subunit inactivated influenza vaccine. TCRdb ran MiXCR on the RT-PCR reads and lists one entry per CDR3 protein. The sample yields around 850,000 distinct CDR3 sequences, less than 20% seen once. The sequencing here drew on PBMCs from blood, taken about 5 days after vaccination. The sequence derives from a man aged 50 or older who received an inactivated influenza vaccine. V and J are TRBV7-3 and TRBJ2-7; 10 bases align to TRBD2. The chain's CDR3 is CASSAGTSVEEQYF. DNA of the CDR3: TGTGCCAGCAGCGCCGGGACTAGCGTCGAGGAGCAGTACTTC.